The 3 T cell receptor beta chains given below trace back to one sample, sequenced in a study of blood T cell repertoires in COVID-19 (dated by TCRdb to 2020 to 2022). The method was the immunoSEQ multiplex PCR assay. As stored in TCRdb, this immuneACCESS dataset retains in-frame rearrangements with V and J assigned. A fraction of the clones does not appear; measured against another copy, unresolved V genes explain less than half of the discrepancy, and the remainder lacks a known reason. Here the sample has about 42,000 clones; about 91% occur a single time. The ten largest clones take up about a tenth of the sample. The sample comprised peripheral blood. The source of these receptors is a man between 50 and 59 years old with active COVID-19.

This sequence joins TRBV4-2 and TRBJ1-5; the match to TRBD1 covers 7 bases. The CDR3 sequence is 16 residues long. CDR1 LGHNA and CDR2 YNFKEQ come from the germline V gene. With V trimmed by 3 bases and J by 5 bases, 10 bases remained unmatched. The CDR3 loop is CASSQADRDGHQPQHF. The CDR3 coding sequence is TGTGCCAGCAGCCAGGCCGACAGGGATGGCCATCAGCCCCAGCATTTT.

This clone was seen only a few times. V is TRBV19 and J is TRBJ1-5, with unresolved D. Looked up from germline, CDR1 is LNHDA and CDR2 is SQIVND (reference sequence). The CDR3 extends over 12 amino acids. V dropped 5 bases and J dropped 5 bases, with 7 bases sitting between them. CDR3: CASSWQDQPQHF. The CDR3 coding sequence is TGTGCCAGTAGTTGGCAGGATCAGCCCCAGCATTTT.

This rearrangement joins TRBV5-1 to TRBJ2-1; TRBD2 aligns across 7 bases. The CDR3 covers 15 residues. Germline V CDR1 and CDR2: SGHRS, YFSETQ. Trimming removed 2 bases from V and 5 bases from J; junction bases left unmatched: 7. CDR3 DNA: TGCGCCAGCAGCTTACTAGGGGAGGGCCACAATGAGCAGTTCTTC. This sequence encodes CASSLLGEGHNEQFF.